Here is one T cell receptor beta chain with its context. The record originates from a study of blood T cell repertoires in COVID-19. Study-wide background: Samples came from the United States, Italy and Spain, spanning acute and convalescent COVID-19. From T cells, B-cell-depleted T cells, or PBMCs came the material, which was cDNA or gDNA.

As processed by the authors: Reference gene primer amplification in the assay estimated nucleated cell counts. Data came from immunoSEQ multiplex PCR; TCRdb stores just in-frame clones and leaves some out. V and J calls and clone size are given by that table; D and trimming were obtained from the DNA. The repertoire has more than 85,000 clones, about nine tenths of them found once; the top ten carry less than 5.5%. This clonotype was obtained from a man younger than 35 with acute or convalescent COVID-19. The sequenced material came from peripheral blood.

The CDR3 spells CASSRDTGNLFYGYTF. The CDR3, as DNA: TGTGCCAGCAGTCGGGATACAGGGAATCTCTTCTATGGCTACACCTTC. The V call is TRBV27, the J call TRBJ1-2, with D maybe TRBD1 (6 bases). Germline V gene lookup returns CDR1 MNHEY and CDR2 SMNVEV (reference sequence). The CDR3 is 16 amino acids. Trimming left V 5 bases short and J 4 bases short, with 20 bases between.